Listed here are 30 T cell receptor beta chains from one sample, sequenced in a study of patients and donors after allogeneic stem cell transplantation (TCRdb year 2020). Library prep was done by RT-PCR. Sequencing was carried out with a NextSeq 550. TCRdb's own reprocessing of the public reads used fastp at Q25 and MiXCR and kept productive beta chains. Identical CDR3 protein sequences are pooled into one entry, listed with their most common genes and DNA. This sample comprises around 70,000 distinct CDR3 sequences, about 26% of them detected only once. About 30% of the sample goes to the ten largest clones. Sequencing used blood, either unsorted or a sorted T cell fraction (not recorded which). These receptors all come from a human donor who was either an allogeneic HSCT recipient or a stem cell or donor lymphocyte infusion donor (not recorded which). It is not recorded whose cells these are; they may come from a transplant donor.

The chain has TRBV5-4 and TRBJ2-7, with D possibly being TRBD2 (5 bases). V was clipped by 1 base and J by 5 bases, with 13 bases between them. The length of the CDR3 is 14 residues. Germline V gives CDR1 SGHNT, CDR2 YYREEE (reference sequence). The CDR3 DNA is TGTGCCAGCAGCTTGAGAGGACTCGGCGACGAGCAGTACTTC. This gives the protein CASSLRGLGDEQYF.

This clonotype was detected ten times or more. The V call is TRBV15, the J call TRBJ1-1; no reliable D call. V was cut by 8 bases and J by 5 bases, with 15 bases left in between. CDR1 LNHNV and CDR2 YYDKDF come from the germline V gene (reference sequence). The CDR3 has 13 residues. The DNA for the CDR3 is TGTGCCACCGGAGTGGGCTTGGCGACTGAAGCTTTCTTT. Translation gives CATGVGLATEAFF.

This chain links TRBV12-3 or TRBV12-4 with TRBJ2-1; D ambiguous. V lost 6 bases and J 10 bases, leaving 10 bases between the germline ends. The CDR3 is 11 amino acids. CDR3 nucleotides: TGTGCCAGCAGCCCGATGCGAGAGCAGTTCTTC. Protein: CASSPMREQFF.

The chain joins TRBV12-3 or TRBV12-4 to TRBJ2-7; TRBD1 matches at 8 bases. V shed 1 base and J 5 bases; nucleotides not matched to a gene: 13. The CDR3 runs 17 residues. CDR3 sequence reads: CASSLVWGQAMNDEQYF. The CDR3 nucleotides are TGTGCCAGCAGTTTAGTATGGGGACAGGCGATGAACGACGAGCAGTACTTC.

V is TRBV7-7 and J is TRBJ2-5; D gene uncertain. Per germline, CDR1 SSHAT and CDR2 FNYEAQ (reference sequence). V lost 0 bases and J lost 1, with 3 bases in between. This CDR3 is built from 13 residues. The DNA for the CDR3 is TGTGCCAGCAGCTTAGCAGTCCAAGAGACCCAGTACTTC. It codes for CASSLAVQETQYF.

This clonotype was seen a few times. The chain couples TRBV12-3 or TRBV12-4 to TRBJ2-5; maybe TRBD1 (5 bases). The V end was cut by 3 bases, the J end by 8 bases, with 10 bases between. The CDR3 is 12 residues long. This chain's CDR3 is CASSFLQGTQYF. CDR3 DNA: TGTGCCAGCAGTTTTCTCCAGGGAACCCAGTACTTC.

This clonotype was observed a handful of times. The chain links TRBV2 to TRBJ2-5; D is ambiguous. Germline CDR1 SNHLY, CDR2 FYNNEI. V gave up 2 bases and J gave up 1 base, with 11 bases separating them. This CDR3 comprises 15 residues. The CDR3 region is CASSELKVVQETQYF. CDR3 in DNA: TGTGCCAGCAGTGAATTGAAGGTTGTCCAAGAGACCCAGTACTTC.

The chain couples TRBV4-1 to TRBJ2-2; D is ambiguous. The CDR3 runs to 15 residues. V gave up 6 bases and J gave up 1 base, with 12 bases separating them. Germline lookup yields CDR1 MGHRA and CDR2 YSYEKL. The CDR3 nucleotides read TGCGCCAGCAGTCGACCCTGGGTGAACACCGGGGAGCTGTTTTTT. Translated: CASSRPWVNTGELFF.

CDR3 region: CASSETGMGSLEQYF. CDR3 nucleotide sequence: TGTGCCAGCAGTGAAACAGGGATGGGCTCCTTGGAGCAGTACTTC. V is TRBV6-1 and J is TRBJ2-7; tentative D call: TRBD1 (6 bases). The CDR3 loop spans 15 amino acids. Trimming removed 2 bases from V and 7 bases from J, with 18 bases in between. Germline assignment: CDR1 MNHNS and CDR2 SASEGT.

This rearrangement joins TRBV12-3 or TRBV12-4 to TRBJ2-2; no clear D. Between the trimmed V and J ends, which lost 0 bases and 7 bases, there was a span of 9 bases. This CDR3 has 14 residues. CDR3 nucleotide sequence: TGTGCCAGCAGTTTAGCCGGGTTCGGCGGGGAGCTGTTTTTT. This codes for CASSLAGFGGELFF.

In this sample, this clonotype turned up a few times. The V call is TRBV12-3 or TRBV12-4, the J call TRBJ1-2; a possible D gene is TRBD1 (6 bases). The CDR3 is 13 residues long. Trimming took off 8 bases at V and 4 bases at J, with 14 bases between the two ends. CDR3 DNA sequence: TGTGCCAGCGGGCCAGGGGTGGTCTATGGCTACACCTTC. It translates to CASGPGVVYGYTF.

This clonotype was seen more than once but under ten times. This chain links TRBV27 with TRBJ1-6; D gene ambiguous. Looked up from germline, CDR1 is MNHEY and CDR2 is SMNVEV (reference sequence). This CDR3 is 16 amino acids long. Trimming removed 7 bases at V and 6 bases at J, with 19 bases between. The CDR3 DNA follows: TGTGCCAGCAAGGCGGGTTCAATCTGGGGTAATTCACCCCTCCACTTT. It is translated as CASKAGSIWGNSPLHF.

The chain couples TRBV9 to TRBJ2-7, with D possibly being TRBD2 (6 bases). CDR3 length equals 15 residues. The ends were cut back, 2 bases at V and 2 bases at J, with 14 bases in the middle. The germline CDR1 and CDR2 sequences are SGDLS and YYNGEE. The CDR3 reads CASSVTGLEPYEQYF. CDR3 coding DNA: TGTGCCAGCAGCGTCACGGGACTCGAACCCTACGAGCAGTACTTC.

As concerns this clonotype: One end of the junction varies from germline; a read error may be responsible. V is TRBV11-2 and J is TRBJ1-4; D remains ambiguous. CDR3 length: 14 amino acids. CDR1 and CDR2 from the germline V gene are SGHAT and FQNNGV. The DNA of the CDR3 is TGTGCCAGCAGCTTAGGAGGGCATACTGAAAAACTGTATTTT. Translated, it gives CASSLGGHTEKLYF.

The chain combines TRBV5-1 with TRBJ2-3, with D unresolved. Germline V gene lookup returns CDR1 SGHRS and CDR2 YFSETQ. This CDR3 has 12 amino acids. With 2 bases removed from V and 6 bases from J, the gap between germline ends came to 7 bases. The CDR3 nucleotides read TGCGCCAGCAGCTTTATTGGGGATACGCAGTATTTT. Translating it yields CASSFIGDTQYF.

The table lists this clonotype with many counts. The V call is TRBV12-3 or TRBV12-4, the J call TRBJ1-5; D not certain. The CDR3 has 15 amino acids. Trimming cost V 5 bases and J 7 bases, with 18 bases left between them. CDR3 in amino acids: CASSPGLGKNQPQHF. CDR3 in DNA: TGTGCCAGCAGTCCCGGACTTGGGAAAAACCAGCCCCAGCATTTT.

The chain joins TRBV5-1 to TRBJ1-1; D might be TRBD1 (5 bases). Germline V lookup: CDR1 SGHRS, CDR2 YFSETQ. The ends were cut back, 0 bases at V and 11 bases at J, with 14 bases in the middle. The CDR3 spans 13 residues. The CDR3 spells CASSLGQLGRAFF. The CDR3 DNA follows: TGCGCCAGCAGCTTGGGACAGCTAGGGAGGGCTTTCTTT.

This clonotype was picked up a small number of times. The V gene is TRBV6-1, the J gene TRBJ2-1, with 14 nucleotides matching TRBD2. Germline CDR1 is MNHNS and CDR2 is SASEGT. Trimming took 4 bases from V and 7 from J; bases not matched to a gene: 9. CDR3 length: 17 amino acids. CDR3 region: CASSGRLGLAGVNEQFF. In DNA, the CDR3 is TGTGCCAGCAGTGGCCGGTTGGGACTAGCGGGAGTAAATGAGCAGTTCTTC.

In this sample, this clonotype turned up a few times. The rearrangement uses TRBV15 and TRBJ1-6; 12 positions agree with TRBD1. In germline, CDR1 is LNHNV, CDR2 YYDKDF (reference sequence). The J segment lost 7 bases and the V segment lost 4 bases, leaving 8 bases of the junction unmatched. The CDR3 runs to 17 residues. CDR3 loop: CATSTGTGGTWNSPLHF. The CDR3 nucleotides are TGTGCCACCAGCACTGGGACAGGGGGCACTTGGAATTCACCCCTCCACTTT.

This clonotype showed up just a few times. The chain combines TRBV21-1 with TRBJ1-5; the table names TRBD1, a call not compared with the DNA. TRBV21-1 is a pseudogene locus. The CDR3 loop spans 16 amino acids. The CDR3 DNA sequence: TGTGCCAGCAGCAAAGTGGGACAGGGGGTAGATCAGCCCCAGCATTTT. Translated: CASSKVGQGVDQPQHF.

This clonotype was counted only a few times. The junction departs from the called germline gene at one end, perhaps through a read error. The rearrangement links TRBV7-7 to TRBJ2-1; 7 nucleotides match TRBD2. The CDR3 has 15 residues. Germline V gives CDR1 SSHAT, CDR2 FNYEAQ (reference sequence). This chain's CDR3 is CASSLNAGDGNEQFF. CDR3 bases: TGTGCTAGCAGCTTAAACGCGGGAGATGGCAATGAGCAGTTCTTC.

This clonotype has more than one count but fewer than ten. The V and J genes are TRBV12-3 or TRBV12-4 and TRBJ1-2, with a weak D call TRBD1 (5 bases). V was cut by 4 bases and J by 7 bases, with 22 bases left in between. This CDR3 is 16 amino acids long. The CDR3 coding sequence is TGTGCCAGCAGTTCGTACCCGGGGCCTTTTATCTTTGGCTACACCTTC. Translated: CASSSYPGPFIFGYTF.

The CDR3 region is CASSSRTSGGNEQFF. In DNA, the CDR3 is TGTGCCAGCAGCTCCCGGACTAGCGGGGGCAATGAGCAGTTCTTC. The rearrangement joins TRBV3-1 to TRBJ2-1; 13 nucleotides match TRBD2. V was pared by 5 bases and J by 6 bases, with 4 bases of the junction left unmatched. The V gene's germline CDR1 is LGHDT and CDR2 YNNKEL (reference sequence). The CDR3 extends over 15 amino acids.

This rearrangement joins TRBV6-1 to TRBJ2-2, with D unresolved. The CDR3 length is 16 residues. Trimming pared 3 bases from V and 1 base from J, leaving 12 bases between. The germline V gene encodes CDR1 MNHNS and CDR2 SASEGT. CDR3 region: CASSDEFGRNTGELFF. The DNA of the CDR3 is TGTGCCAGCAGTGACGAATTTGGTCGGAACACCGGGGAGCTGTTTTTT.

This clonotype was observed a handful of times. This chain connects TRBV7-9 to TRBJ1-4, with D possibly matching TRBD1 (5 bases). The CDR3 extends over 11 amino acids. The V gene's germline CDR1 is SEHNR and CDR2 FQNEAQ (reference sequence). The V end was cut by 5 bases, the J end by 10 bases, with 8 bases between. The CDR3 DNA is TGTGCCAGCAGCACTACAGGAAAACTGTTTTTT. Protein sequence: CASSTTGKLFF.

This chain links TRBV7-9 with TRBJ2-3; a weak D match, TRBD1 (6 bases). Trimming took 9 bases from V and 12 from J, leaving 16 bases between them. In germline, CDR1 is SEHNR, CDR2 FQNEAQ (reference sequence). This CDR3 has 11 amino acids. This CDR3 reads CASGRAGAQYF. The CDR3 DNA reads TGTGCCAGTGGTCGGGCAGGGGCCCAGTATTTT.

This clonotype occurred many times. The chain carries TRBV7-9 and TRBJ1-2; D gene unclear. Trimming shortened V by 2 bases and J by 13 bases, and 8 bases separated the two germline ends. In germline, CDR1 is SEHNR, CDR2 FQNEAQ (reference sequence). The CDR3 totals 10 residues. CDR3 bases: TGTGCCAGCAGCTTATCTGGGAGCACCTTC. Protein sequence: CASSLSGSTF.

The V and J genes are TRBV7-2 and TRBJ1-2; the D gene is possibly TRBD1 (6 bases). This CDR3 is built from 15 residues. Germline V gene data show CDR1 as SGHTA and CDR2 as FQGNSA. V shed 3 bases and J shed 4 bases, with 15 bases lying between them. The chain's CDR3 is CASSFPLQGPYGYTF. The DNA for the CDR3 is TGTGCCAGCAGCTTTCCATTACAGGGTCCCTATGGCTACACCTTC.

This clonotype was counted many times. The chain joins TRBV12-3 or TRBV12-4 to TRBJ1-2, with TRBD1 identical over 7 bases. Trimming removed 6 bases from V and 3 bases from J; junction bases left unmatched: 7. This CDR3 comprises 14 residues. The CDR3 spells CASRLQGIDYGYTF. Here the CDR3 DNA reads TGTGCCAGCAGATTACAGGGGATAGACTATGGCTACACCTTC.

This clonotype was seen only a few times. V is TRBV2 and J is TRBJ1-2; tentative D call: TRBD1 (5 bases). CDR3 length equals 14 residues. The V gene lost 7 bases and the J gene lost 7 bases, with 19 bases spanning the gap. CDR1 and CDR2 (germline): SNHLY, FYNNEI. In DNA form, the CDR3 reads TGTGCCAGCATCCCGGGACTCCGAGCTGGTGGCTACACCTTC. Its protein is CASIPGLRAGGYTF.